These 19 T cell receptor beta chains were sequenced from one sample in a study of T cell changes during pregnancy in multiple sclerosis. Clones were read by immunoSEQ multiplex PCR, and TCRdb kept only the in-frame ones, dropping some. The repertoire holds just over 90,000 clones, with 91% as singletons. The material was peripheral blood, obtained after pregnancy. These receptors were taken from a female donor in good health, enrolled as a control in a pregnancy study.

The chain joins TRBV7-9 to TRBJ2-1; 11 bases map to TRBD2. This CDR3 contains 15 residues. Germline values: CDR1 SEHNR, CDR2 FQNEAQ (reference sequence). Trimming at V came to 5 bases and at J to 5 bases, leaving 5 bases not matched to a gene. The CDR3 loop is CASSRSSGGNNEQFF. The CDR3, as DNA: TGTGCCAGCAGCCGGTCTAGCGGGGGGAACAATGAGCAGTTCTTC. Based on the CDR3 plus reference TRBV7-9 and TRBJ2-1, the full variable domain is DTGVSQNPRHKITKRGQNVTFRCDPISEHNRLYWYRQTLGQGPEFLTYFQNEAQLEKSRLLSDRFSAERPKGSFSTLEIQRTEQGDSAMYLCASSRSSGGNNEQFFGPGTRLTVL.

The chain recombines TRBV4-1 with TRBJ1-5; D gene ambiguous. Per germline, CDR1 MGHRA and CDR2 YSYEKL. CDR3 length: 16 amino acids. Trimming took 0 bases from V and 5 from J, leaving 14 bases between them. The CDR3 spells CASSQDTQLNHQPQHF. CDR3 nucleotide sequence: TGCGCCAGCAGCCAAGATACACAGCTAAATCATCAGCCCCAGCATTTT.

CDR3 residues: CASSYTGITEAFF. CDR3 nucleotides: TGCGCCAGCAGCTATACAGGAATTACTGAAGCTTTCTTT. The V and J genes are TRBV5-1 and TRBJ1-1, with D perhaps TRBD1 (5 bases). V was trimmed by 3 bases and J by 5 bases, leaving 11 bases between them. CDR1 and CDR2 (germline): SGHRS, YFSETQ. The CDR3 runs to 13 residues. The full variable domain, in which reference TRBV5-1 and TRBJ1-1 provide the parts outside the CDR3, is KAGVTQTPRYLIKTRGQQVTLSCSPISGHRSVSWYQQTPGQGLQFLFEYFSETQRNKGNFPGRFSGRQFSNSRSEMNVSTLELGDSALYLCASSYTGITEAFFGQGTRLTVV.

This clone was detected only a few times. This chain connects TRBV7-2 to TRBJ1-2; tentatively, D is TRBD1 (5 bases). Trimming stripped 6 bases from V and 5 bases from J, with 22 bases between. Looked up from germline, CDR1 is SGHTA and CDR2 is FQGNSA. The CDR3 is made up of 16 amino acids. The CDR3 loop reads CASSPGGEYLLYGYTF. The CDR3 DNA sequence: TGTGCCAGCAGTCCTGGGGGGGAGTACCTATTATATGGCTACACCTTC.

V usage is TRBV4-3 and J usage is TRBJ1-6; 11 bases fit TRBD1. The ends lost 0 bases at V and 10 bases at J; junction bases unmatched: 17. CDR1 and CDR2 (germline): LGHNA, YSLEER. There are 20 residues in the CDR3. CDR3 coding DNA: TGCGCCAGCAGCCAAGATTGGGGACAGGGGGAAGTTAATGTCCGGTCACCCCTCCACTTT. It is translated as CASSQDWGQGEVNVRSPLHF.

The chain has TRBV7-3 and TRBJ1-1, with D perhaps matching TRBD1 (6 bases). CDR3 size: 15 residues. Germline assignment: CDR1 SGHTA and CDR2 FQGTGA. V lost 5 bases and J lost 0, with 13 bases in between. The DNA of the CDR3 is TGTGCCAGCAGCCCAAACAGGGCCGTGAACACTGAAGCTTTCTTT. This codes for CASSPNRAVNTEAFF.

This clone was detected only once. The gene calls are TRBV15 and TRBJ2-5; 7 positions agree with TRBD2. CDR3 length: 14 amino acids. The germline CDR1 and CDR2 sequences are LNHNV and YYDKDF (reference sequence). V was clipped by 6 bases and J by 5 bases; unmatched bases: 9. CDR3 DNA sequence: TGTGCCACCAGAGCGGGGCGGACCGAGGAGACCCAGTACTTC. The encoded protein is CATRAGRTEETQYF.

This clone was recorded only once. This chain uses TRBV7-9 with TRBJ1-1, with TRBD1 as a possible D gene (6 bases). Trimming removed 4 bases at V and 0 bases at J, with 6 bases between. The CDR3 totals 13 residues. From germline, CDR1 is SEHNR and CDR2 FQNEAQ (reference sequence). The CDR3, as DNA: TGTGCCAGCAGCTGGACAGTGAACACTGAAGCTTTCTTT. Translation: CASSWTVNTEAFF.

The chain combines TRBV4-2 with TRBJ2-2; 7 bases fit TRBD1. Germline V gene data show CDR1 as LGHNA and CDR2 as YNFKEQ. The CDR3 has 14 residues. With V trimmed by 4 bases and J by 7 bases, 6 bases remained unmatched. This CDR3 is CASSLGQAGGELFF. CDR3 coding DNA: TGTGCCAGCAGCCTAGGACAGGCAGGCGGGGAGCTGTTTTTT.

This clone was observed once. This sequence joins TRBV7-9 and TRBJ1-1; weak D call: TRBD1 (6 bases). This CDR3 has 15 amino acids. The V and J ends lost 1 base and 2 bases respectively, with 11 bases between them. CDR1 is SEHNR, CDR2 FQNEAQ, per germline (reference sequence). The DNA for the CDR3 is TGTGCCAGCAGCTTAGTCGCGGGGGCCAACACTGAAGCTTTCTTT. It is translated as CASSLVAGANTEAFF. Full variable domain (rest looked up from reference TRBV7-9 and TRBJ1-1): DTGVSQNPRHKITKRGQNVTFRCDPISEHNRLYWYRQTLGQGPEFLTYFQNEAQLEKSRLLSDRFSAERPKGSFSTLEIQRTEQGDSAMYLCASSLVAGANTEAFFGQGTRLTVV.

A remark on this clone: A junction end diverges from the germline sequence, so it may reflect a read error. This chain connects TRBV29-1 to TRBJ1-2; 7 bases line up with TRBD1. This CDR3 comprises 11 residues. Germline CDR1 reads SQVTM; CDR2 reads ANQGSEA. The CDR3 DNA follows: TGCAGCGTGGAAGACAGGGCTGGCTACACCTTC. Protein product: CSVEDRAGYTF.

The rearrangement uses TRBV29-1 and TRBJ1-1; D gene uncertain. The germline V gene encodes CDR1 SQVTM and CDR2 ANQGSEA. CDR3 length equals 15 residues. V dropped 4 bases and J dropped 1 base, with 16 bases sitting between them. The CDR3 sequence is CSVVADREGNTEAFF. The DNA for the CDR3 is TGCAGCGTTGTCGCGGACCGGGAAGGGAACACTGAAGCTTTCTTT.

This clone showed up just once. The chain uses TRBV7-8 and TRBJ1-2, with TRBD1 matching 8 bases. Germline assignment: CDR1 SGHVS and CDR2 FQNEAQ. CDR3 length: 16 residues. V lost 4 bases, J lost 5 bases, and 12 bases stayed unmatched. In DNA, the CDR3 is TGTGCCAGCAGCTCAGCACCACAGGGGGGAGTGTATGGCTACACCTTC. It yields the protein CASSSAPQGGVYGYTF.

This clone was found once. The V gene is TRBV7-3, the J gene TRBJ2-1; TRBD2 matches 13 bases. Germline trimming cut 5 bases from V and 10 bases from J; bases unmatched to any gene: 11. The CDR3 totals 16 residues. Germline CDR1 reads SGHTA; CDR2 reads FQGTGA. The CDR3 loop reads CASSPHRGLAGVEQFF. CDR3 DNA: TGTGCCAGCAGCCCACACCGCGGACTAGCGGGGGTGGAGCAGTTCTTC.

This chain uses TRBV9 with TRBJ2-5, with 9 bases fitting TRBD2. The CDR3 runs 17 residues. The V and J ends lost 0 bases and 2 bases, in that order; junction bases with no gene match: 8. CDR1 SGDLS and CDR2 YYNGEE come from the germline V gene. In DNA, the CDR3 is TGTGCCAGCAGCGTAGGGAGGAGCGGGGGGCTTCAAGAGACCCAGTACTTC. Translated, it gives CASSVGRSGGLQETQYF.

The chain is built from TRBV12-5 and TRBJ1-1; 10 bases map to TRBD1. The CDR3 extends over 18 amino acids. Trimming cost V 1 base and J 0 bases; bases outside gene matches: 8. Germline V gene sequence: CDR1 LGHNT, CDR2 FRNRAP. The CDR3 loop is CASGLGGQGRFLNTEAFF. The CDR3 nucleotides are TGTGCTAGTGGTTTGGGGGGACAGGGGCGCTTCCTGAACACTGAAGCTTTCTTT.

The genes are TRBV7-9 and TRBJ1-2, with D unclear. With 5 bases removed from V and 1 base from J, the gap between germline ends came to 11 bases. The CDR3 contains 14 residues. Germline V gene lookup returns CDR1 SEHNR and CDR2 FQNEAQ (reference sequence). The CDR3 DNA is TGTGCCAGCAGCCCCCGGGCGGGTAACTATGGCTACACCTTC. Translated, it gives CASSPRAGNYGYTF.

The chain employs TRBV14 and TRBJ1-4, with D perhaps TRBD1 (5 bases). The CDR3 spans 15 residues. Germline CDR1 is SGHDN and CDR2 is FVKESK. With 2 bases removed from V and 8 bases from J, the gap between germline ends came to 15 bases. CDR3: CASSQLSQGGEKLFF. The DNA of the CDR3 is TGTGCCAGCAGCCAATTATCCCAGGGCGGCGAAAAACTGTTTTTT.

This chain links TRBV18 with TRBJ2-2; D perhaps matches TRBD2 (5 bases). There are 15 residues in the CDR3. CDR1 and CDR2 from the germline V gene are KGHSH and LQKENI. V dropped 2 bases and J dropped 7 bases, with 14 bases sitting between them. CDR3 sequence (DNA): TGTGCCAGCTCACCAGTGGAGGCGGGCTTCGGGGAGCTGTTTTTT. As protein: CASSPVEAGFGELFF.